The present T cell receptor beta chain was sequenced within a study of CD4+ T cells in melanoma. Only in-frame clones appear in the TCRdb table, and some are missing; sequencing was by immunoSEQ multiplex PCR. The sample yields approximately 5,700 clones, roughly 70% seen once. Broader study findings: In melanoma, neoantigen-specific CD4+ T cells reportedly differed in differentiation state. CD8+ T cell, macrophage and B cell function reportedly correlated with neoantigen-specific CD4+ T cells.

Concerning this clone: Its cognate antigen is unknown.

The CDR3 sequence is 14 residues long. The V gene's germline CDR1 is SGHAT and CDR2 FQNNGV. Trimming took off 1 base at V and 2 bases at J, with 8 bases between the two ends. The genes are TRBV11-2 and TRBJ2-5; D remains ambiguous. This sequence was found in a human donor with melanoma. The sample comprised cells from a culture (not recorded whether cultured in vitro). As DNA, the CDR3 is TGTGCCAGCAGCTTAGTAGGGATTCAAGAGACCCAGTACTTC. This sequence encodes CASSLVGIQETQYF.